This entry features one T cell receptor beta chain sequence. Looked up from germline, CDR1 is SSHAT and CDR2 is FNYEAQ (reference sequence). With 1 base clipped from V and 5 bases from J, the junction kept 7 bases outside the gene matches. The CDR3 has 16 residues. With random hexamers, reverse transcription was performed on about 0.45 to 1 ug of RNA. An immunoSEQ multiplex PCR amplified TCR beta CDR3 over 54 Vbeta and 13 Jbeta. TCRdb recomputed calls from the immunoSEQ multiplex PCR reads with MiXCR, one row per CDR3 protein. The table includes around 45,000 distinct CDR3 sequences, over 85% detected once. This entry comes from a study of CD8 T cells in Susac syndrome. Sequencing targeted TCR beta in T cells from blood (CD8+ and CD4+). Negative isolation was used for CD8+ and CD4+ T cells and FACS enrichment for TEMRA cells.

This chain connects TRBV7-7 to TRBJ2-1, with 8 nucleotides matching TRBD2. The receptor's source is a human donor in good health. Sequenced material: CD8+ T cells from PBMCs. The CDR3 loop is CASSLDRLAGNNEQFF. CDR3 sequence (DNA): TGTGCCAGCAGCTTAGATAGGCTAGCGGGCAACAATGAGCAGTTCTTC. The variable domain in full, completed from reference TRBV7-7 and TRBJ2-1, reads GAGVSQSPRYKVTKRGQDVTLRCDPISSHATLYWYQQALGQGPEFLTYFNYEAQPDKSGLPSDRFSAERPEGSISTLTIQRTEQRDSAMYRCASSLDRLAGNNEQFFGPGTRLTVL.